The clone carrying this T cell receptor beta chain was seen a handful of times. What it binds is unknown. The data derive from a study of response to subunit inactivated influenza vaccine. Study-wide results and caveats: A suggestion made by the authors is that each seasonal influenza vaccination recruits few new T cells.

MiXCR was run by TCRdb on the RT-PCR reads, yielding one entry per CDR3 protein. Of under 200,000 distinct CDR3 sequences listed, approximately 12% are singletons. V dropped 1 base and J dropped 3 bases, with 10 bases sitting between them. The CDR3 covers 15 residues. CDR1 is SGHTA, CDR2 FQGNSA, per germline. These same records also appear under a second study, on T cells expressing NK-cell markers. As reported in that work: The cDNA for TCR beta came from 5'RACE template switching with UMIs. In several donors, dominant CD3+CD56+NKG2C+ clones formed roughly 1.0-7.5% of CD8+ cells.

This chain joins TRBV7-2 and TRBJ2-4; tentative D call: TRBD2 (5 bases). The sequence came from a man aged 45-65 years who received an inactivated influenza vaccine. The sample consisted of CD8+ T cells sorted from PBMCs, taken 11 to 12 days after vaccination. In DNA, the CDR3 is TGTGCCAGCAGCTTAGACGACCGGGACAAAAACATTCAGTACTTC. This sequence encodes CASSLDDRDKNIQYF.